The TCR beta chain under discussion was sequenced for a study of cytomegalovirus exposure and HLA in healthy donors. TCRdb keeps only in-frame clones here, not all; method: immunoSEQ multiplex PCR. Among fewer than 85,000 clones listed, less than 95% were seen once. Trimming pared 6 bases from V and 3 bases from J, leaving 18 bases between. Germline V gene sequence: CDR1 SNHLY, CDR2 FYNNEI. The CDR3 covers 15 residues. The origin of this receptor is a woman between 18 and 29 years old in good health and CMV-seronegative. V is TRBV2 and J is TRBJ2-7; a weak D match, TRBD1 (5 bases). The sample consisted of PBMCs. This CDR3 reads CASRSDGARIYEQYF. The CDR3 coding sequence is TGTGCCAGCAGGTCTGATGGGGCGCGTATCTACGAGCAGTACTTC.